This is a list of T cell receptor beta chains from one sample in a study of T cell responses to AZD1222 COVID-19 vaccine. Here immunoSEQ multiplex PCR was the method, and the copy in TCRdb shows in-frame clones only, minus some. This sample yields about 130,000 clones, of which nearly 95% are seen a single time; just over 5% belongs to the top ten. The sequencing used peripheral blood, collected on day 0 of AZD1222 vaccination. Source of these receptors: an adult in good health. Both conserved end residues are part of each CDR3. The D gene is left open where the match is weak. Size values are once, few and many counts, or a class for expanded clones, and some rows have none.

clone_size j_call v_call d_call cdr3_aa cdr3_nt
. TRBJ2-3 TRBV5-4 . CASSRSVAAAADTQYF TGTGCCAGCAGCCGTTCGGTGGCCGCCGCTGCAGATACGCAGTATTTT
. TRBJ1-2 TRBV19 TRBD1 CASSGLDRAYGYTF TGTGCCAGTAGTGGGCTGGACAGGGCATATGGCTACACCTTC
. TRBJ1-2 TRBV14 . CASSRWDQVRQVGF TGTGCCAGCAGCCGATGGGACCAGGTTCGTCAGGTCGGCTTC
. TRBJ2-3 TRBV30 . CAWSLRRSTDTQYF TGTGCCTGGAGTTTGCGGCGGAGCACAGATACGCAGTATTTT
. TRBJ1-2 TRBV19 . CASSIPYYGYTF TGTGCCAGTAGTATCCCCTACTATGGCTACACCTTC
few TRBJ2-1 TRBV9 TRBD2 CASSISGRTYNEQFF TGTGCCAGCAGCATAAGCGGGAGAACCTACAATGAGCAGTTCTTC
. TRBJ2-7 TRBV7-2 . CASSSRRWGVYEQYF TGTGCCAGCAGCTCCAGGAGATGGGGGGTTTACGAGCAGTACTTC
. TRBJ1-1 TRBV6-5 . CASSSDIANTEAFF TGTGCCAGCAGTTCGGACATCGCGAACACTGAAGCTTTCTTT
once TRBJ1-6 TRBV9 . CASSSSGGHNSPLHF TGTGCCAGCAGCTCATCGGGAGGCCATAATTCACCCCTCCACTTT
. TRBJ1-4 TRBV11-2 TRBD1 CASSRDRGNEKLFF TGTGCCAGCAGCCGGGACAGGGGTAATGAAAAACTGTTTTTT
. TRBJ1-6 TRBV6-5 . CASKPTGDNSPLHF TGTGCCAGCAAACCGACGGGAGATAATTCACCCCTCCACTTT
. TRBJ2-2 TRBV9 . CASSVGRGLNTGELFF TGTGCCAGCAGCGTAGGGCGGGGGCTAAACACCGGGGAGCTGTTTTTT
. TRBJ1-5 TRBV5-8 . CASSLVGQPQHF TGTGCCAGCAGCTTGGTTGGCCAGCCCCAGCATTTT
. TRBJ2-5 TRBV29-1 . CSARSGKETQYF TGCAGCGCCCGGTCGGGGAAAGAGACCCAGTACTTC
. TRBJ1-1 TRBV6-4 . CASSDSSMNTEAFF TGTGCCAGCAGTGACTCGAGTATGAACACTGAAGCTTTCTTT
. TRBJ2-1 TRBV7-9 TRBD2 CASSFLAGGPFYNEQFF TGTGCCAGCAGCTTCCTAGCGGGAGGGCCTTTTTACAATGAGCAGTTCTTC
. TRBJ2-7 TRBV11-2 . CASSGRANYEQYF TGTGCCAGCAGCGGCCGGGCCAACTACGAGCAGTACTTC
. TRBJ1-4 TRBV28 . CASSPHASNNEKLFF TGTGCCAGCAGCCCCCACGCGAGCAATAATGAAAAACTGTTTTTT
. TRBJ1-1 TRBV6-6 TRBD1 CASWTGEPTEAFF TGTGCCAGCTGGACAGGAGAGCCCACTGAAGCTTTCTTT
. TRBJ2-1 TRBV13 . CASSLEVAVSLSSYNEQFF TGTGCCAGCAGCTTAGAGGTGGCAGTTAGTCTGAGCTCCTACAATGAGCAGTTCTTC
. TRBJ2-1 TRBV12-5 TRBD2 CASGDPTSGSRNEQFF TGTGCTAGTGGTGACCCTACTAGCGGGAGTCGCAATGAGCAGTTCTTC
. TRBJ1-1 TRBV7-9 . CASSLVNTEAFF TGTGCCAGCAGCTTAGTGAACACTGAAGCTTTCTTT
. TRBJ2-1 TRBV20-1 . CSARANEQFF TGCAGTGCTAGGGCCAATGAGCAGTTCTTC
. TRBJ2-1 TRBV5-4 TRBD1 CASSLGDRGEQFF TGTGCCAGCAGCTTGGGGGACAGGGGGGAGCAGTTCTTC
. TRBJ2-2 TRBV7-9 . CASSYAQGGTGELFF TGTGCCAGCAGCTACGCCCAGGGTGGCACCGGGGAGCTGTTTTTT
. TRBJ2-3 TRBV7-3 . CASSLTGNPSRADTQYF TGTGCCAGCAGCTTAACAGGAAACCCCAGCAGGGCAGATACGCAGTATTTT
. TRBJ2-1 TRBV7-9 TRBD2 CASSLGPRGREPWLDEQFF TGTGCCAGCAGCTTAGGCCCTAGAGGGCGGGAGCCATGGTTGGATGAGCAGTTCTTC
. TRBJ1-1 TRBV7-9 TRBD1 CASSLAMGQGGATEAFF TGTGCCAGCAGCTTAGCGATGGGACAGGGGGGGGCCACTGAAGCTTTCTTT
. TRBJ1-1 TRBV27 . CASSLRGESFLNTEAFF TGTGCCAGCAGTTTAAGAGGGGAGAGCTTTTTGAACACTGAAGCTTTCTTT
. TRBJ1-1 TRBV11-2 . CASSLGRGMENTEAFF TGTGCCAGCAGCTTAGGAAGGGGCATGGAGAACACTGAAGCTTTCTTT
. TRBJ2-1 TRBV11-3 TRBD2 CASSSGTSGRGDNEQFF TGTGCCAGCAGCTCAGGGACTAGCGGGAGAGGTGACAATGAGCAGTTCTTC
. TRBJ2-5 TRBV2 . CASSDEGETQYF TGTGCCAGCAGTGATGAGGGGGAGACCCAGTACTTC
. TRBJ1-4 TRBV27 . CASSPVLGGEKLFF TGTGCCAGCAGTCCAGTCCTCGGGGGGGAAAAACTGTTTTTT
. TRBJ2-7 TRBV3-1/TRBV3-2 . CASSQEWQGRYEQYF TGTGCCAGCAGCCAAGAATGGCAGGGCCGCTACGAGCAGTACTTC
. TRBJ2-7 TRBV7-9 . CASSLSGDRSYEQYF TGTGCCAGCAGTTTATCAGGGGACCGATCTTACGAGCAGTACTTC
. TRBJ1-5 TRBV10-3 . CAISVNNQPQHF TGTGCCATCAGCGTTAACAATCAGCCCCAGCATTTT
. TRBJ2-3 TRBV7-3 TRBD2 CASSLYGSGSTVTDTQYF TGTGCCAGCAGCTTATATGGTAGCGGGAGTACGGTCACAGATACGCAGTATTTT
. TRBJ2-5 TRBV7-8 . CASSFSGSGAWETQYF TGTGCCAGCAGCTTCTCCGGATCCGGGGCCTGGGAGACCCAGTACTTC
once TRBJ2-1 TRBV28 TRBD1 CASSTGTGFNEQFF TGTGCCAGCAGTACCGGGACAGGGTTTAATGAGCAGTTCTTC
. TRBJ2-1 TRBV7-3 TRBD2 CASSLRTSGSSYNEQFF TGTGCCAGCAGCTTGAGGACTAGCGGGAGCTCCTACAATGAGCAGTTCTTC
. TRBJ1-1 TRBV25-1 . CASTPLLRTEAFF TGTGCCAGTACCCCACTTCTGCGGACTGAAGCTTTCTTT
few TRBJ2-2 TRBV11-3 TRBD1 CASSSGGQGDTGELFF TGTGCCAGCAGCTCCGGCGGACAGGGCGACACCGGGGAGCTGTTTTTT
. TRBJ2-1 TRBV5-1 . CASSFLTGSSNEQFF TGCGCCAGCAGCTTTCTAACTGGAAGCTCCAATGAGCAGTTCTTC
. TRBJ1-1 TRBV19 . CASSPGTGNTEAFF TGTGCCAGTAGTCCCGGGACGGGGAACACTGAAGCTTTCTTT
. TRBJ2-7 TRBV5-1 . CASSSRGITYEQYF TGCGCCAGCAGCTCCAGGGGAATCACCTACGAGCAGTACTTC
. TRBJ2-3 TRBV5-4 . CASSLAKGSTDTQYF TGTGCCAGCAGCTTGGCCAAGGGGAGCACAGATACGCAGTATTTT